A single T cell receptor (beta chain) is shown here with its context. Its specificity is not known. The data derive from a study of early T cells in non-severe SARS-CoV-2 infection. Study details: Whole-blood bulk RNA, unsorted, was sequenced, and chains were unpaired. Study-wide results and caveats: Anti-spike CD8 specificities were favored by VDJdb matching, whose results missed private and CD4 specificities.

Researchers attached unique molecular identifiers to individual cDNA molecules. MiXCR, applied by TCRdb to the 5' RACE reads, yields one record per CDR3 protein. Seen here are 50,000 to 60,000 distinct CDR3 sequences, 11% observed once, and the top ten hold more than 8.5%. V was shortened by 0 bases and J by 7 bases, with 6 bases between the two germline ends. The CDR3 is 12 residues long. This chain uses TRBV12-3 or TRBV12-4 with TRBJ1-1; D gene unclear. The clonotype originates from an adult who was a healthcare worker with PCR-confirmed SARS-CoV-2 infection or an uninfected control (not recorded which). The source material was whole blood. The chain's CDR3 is CASSLAGYEAFF. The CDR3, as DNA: TGTGCCAGCAGTTTAGCCGGCTATGAAGCTTTCTTT.